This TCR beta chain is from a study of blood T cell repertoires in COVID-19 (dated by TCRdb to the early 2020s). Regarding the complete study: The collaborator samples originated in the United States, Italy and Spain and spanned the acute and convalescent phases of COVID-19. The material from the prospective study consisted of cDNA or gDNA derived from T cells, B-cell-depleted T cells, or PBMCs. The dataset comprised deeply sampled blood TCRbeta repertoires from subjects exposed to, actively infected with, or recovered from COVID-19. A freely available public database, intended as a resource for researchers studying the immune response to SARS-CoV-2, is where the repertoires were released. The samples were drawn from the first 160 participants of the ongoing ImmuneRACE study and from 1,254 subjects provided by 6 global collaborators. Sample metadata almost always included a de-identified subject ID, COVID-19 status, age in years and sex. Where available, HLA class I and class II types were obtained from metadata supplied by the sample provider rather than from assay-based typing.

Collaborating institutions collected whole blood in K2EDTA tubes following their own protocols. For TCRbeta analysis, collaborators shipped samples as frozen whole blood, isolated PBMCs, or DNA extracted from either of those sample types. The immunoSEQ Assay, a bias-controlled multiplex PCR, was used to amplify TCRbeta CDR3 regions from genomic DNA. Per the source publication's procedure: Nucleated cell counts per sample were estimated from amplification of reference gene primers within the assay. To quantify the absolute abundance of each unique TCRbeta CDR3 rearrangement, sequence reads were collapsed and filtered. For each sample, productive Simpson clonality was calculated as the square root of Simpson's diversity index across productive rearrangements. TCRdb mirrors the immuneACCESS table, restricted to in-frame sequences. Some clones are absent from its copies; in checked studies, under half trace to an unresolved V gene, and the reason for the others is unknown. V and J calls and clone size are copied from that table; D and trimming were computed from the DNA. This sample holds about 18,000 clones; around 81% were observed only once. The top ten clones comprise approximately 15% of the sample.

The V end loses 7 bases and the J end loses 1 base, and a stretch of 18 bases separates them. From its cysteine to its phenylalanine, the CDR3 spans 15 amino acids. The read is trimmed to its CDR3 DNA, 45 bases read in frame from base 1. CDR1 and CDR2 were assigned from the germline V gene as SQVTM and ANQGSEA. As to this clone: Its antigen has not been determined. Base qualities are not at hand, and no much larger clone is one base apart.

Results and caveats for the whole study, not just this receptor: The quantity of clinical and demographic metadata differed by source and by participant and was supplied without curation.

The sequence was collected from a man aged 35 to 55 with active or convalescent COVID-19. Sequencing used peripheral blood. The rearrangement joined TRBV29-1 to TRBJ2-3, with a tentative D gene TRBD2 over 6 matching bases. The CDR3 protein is CSAGNGASGTDTQYF. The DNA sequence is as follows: TGCAGCGCCGGAAACGGGGCTAGCGGCACAGATACGCAGTATTTT.